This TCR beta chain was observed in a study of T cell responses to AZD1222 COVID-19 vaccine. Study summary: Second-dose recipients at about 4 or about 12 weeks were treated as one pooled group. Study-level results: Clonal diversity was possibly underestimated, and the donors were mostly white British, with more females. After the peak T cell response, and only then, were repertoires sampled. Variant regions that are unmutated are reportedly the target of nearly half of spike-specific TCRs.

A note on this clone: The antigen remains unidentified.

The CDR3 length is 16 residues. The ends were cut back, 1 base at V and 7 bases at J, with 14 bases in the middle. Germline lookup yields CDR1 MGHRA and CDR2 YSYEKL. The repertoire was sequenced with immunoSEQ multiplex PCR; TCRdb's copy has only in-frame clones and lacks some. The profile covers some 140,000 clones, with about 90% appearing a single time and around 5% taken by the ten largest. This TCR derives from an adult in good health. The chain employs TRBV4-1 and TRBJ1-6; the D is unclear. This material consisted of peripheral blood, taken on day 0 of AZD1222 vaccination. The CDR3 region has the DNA TGCGCCAGCAGCCAAGCTAGGACCTTTTGGAATTCACCCCTCCACTTT. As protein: CASSQARTFWNSPLHF.